The present TCR beta chain was sequenced within a study of T cell changes during pregnancy in multiple sclerosis. Assay used: immunoSEQ multiplex PCR; TCRdb lists only in-frame clones, some missing. Of about 70,000 clones listed, around 94% were seen once; the top ten hold around 2.2%. Per germline, CDR1 MNHEY and CDR2 SMNVEV (reference sequence). V dropped 5 bases and J dropped 0; count of bases not matched to a gene: 4. The CDR3 runs to 15 residues. This specimen consisted of peripheral blood, obtained in the second trimester of pregnancy. The sequence derives from a female donor in good health, enrolled as a control in a pregnancy study. The chain employs TRBV27 and TRBJ2-1; 7 nucleotides align to TRBD1. CDR3 in amino acids: CASSRDSFSYNEQFF. CDR3 DNA: TGTGCCAGCAGTAGGGACAGCTTCTCCTACAATGAGCAGTTCTTC.